One sample yielded the 18 T cell receptor beta chains listed below, sequenced in a study of T cell repertoires in cytomegalovirus infection. For these TCRs, the target antigens are not known. MiXCR, run by TCRdb on the reads, gives a single entry per CDR3 protein. The sample has 230,000 or so distinct CDR3 sequences, about 38% seen once; the top ten hold roughly three fifths. The sample in question was CD8+ T cells from cultured PBMCs, obtained from culture after CMV antigen stimulation. The receptors come from a human donor in good health (CMV status not recorded). Some clones in this sample may be carry-over from other donors' samples.

This sequence joins TRBV27 and TRBJ1-2; TRBD1 is a possible D gene (5 bases). The germline CDR1 and CDR2 sequences are MNHEY and SMNVEV (reference sequence). V was trimmed by 3 bases and J by 2 bases, leaving 13 bases between them. The CDR3 is 15 amino acids. CDR3 region: CASSFIGAPNYGYTF. In DNA, the CDR3 is TGTGCCAGCAGTTTTATAGGGGCTCCAAACTATGGCTACACCTTC.

This chain joins TRBV6-8 and TRBJ1-1; D is uncertain. This CDR3 is built from 14 residues. Trimming left V 2 bases short and J 2 bases short, with 9 bases between. CDR1 is MNHGY, CDR2 SAAAGT, per germline. CDR3 coding DNA: TGTGCCAGCAGTTACAGGGTCTCAAACACTGAAGCTTTCTTT. This codes for CASSYRVSNTEAFF.

The chain employs TRBV6-5 and TRBJ1-6, with D maybe TRBD1 (5 bases). CDR3 length equals 16 residues. V was shortened by 0 bases and J by 10 bases, with 16 bases between the two germline ends. The germline V gene has CDR1 MNHEY and CDR2 SVGAGI. The CDR3 nucleotides read TGTGCCAGCAGTTACTCTGTCACCCAGGGAGGGTCACCCCTCCACTTT. Its protein is CASSYSVTQGGSPLHF.

The rearrangement uses TRBV27 and TRBJ1-1; D unresolved. CDR1 MNHEY and CDR2 SMNVEV come from the germline V gene (reference sequence). The CDR3 length is 14 residues. Trimming left V 6 bases short and J 4 bases short, with 15 bases between. CDR3 nucleotide sequence: TGTGCCAGCAGCCCCTTAGGGTCTGTCACTGAAGCTTTCTTT. This codes for CASSPLGSVTEAFF.

V usage is TRBV14 and J usage is TRBJ2-7, with 11 bases that match TRBD1. The CDR3 consists of 13 residues. Germline lookup yields CDR1 SGHDN and CDR2 FVKESK. Trimming cost V 4 bases and J 7 bases; bases outside gene matches: 3. The CDR3 loop reads CASSRDRGLEQYF. CDR3 DNA sequence: TGTGCCAGCAGCCGGGACAGGGGGTTAGAGCAGTACTTC. Filled out from reference TRBV14 and TRBJ2-7, the complete variable domain reads EAGVTQFPSHSVIEKGQTVTLRCDPISGHDNLYWYRRVMGKEIKFLLHFVKESKQDESGMPNNRFLAERTGGTYSTLKVQPAELEDSGVYFCASSRDRGLEQYFGPGTRLTVT.

The V gene is TRBV7-2, the J gene TRBJ2-2; TRBD2 agrees at 9 bases. The trim removed 1 base at V and 6 bases at J, leaving 9 bases unmatched. The CDR3 length is 17 residues. Germline V gene data show CDR1 as SGHTA and CDR2 as FQGNSA. Written as DNA, the CDR3 is TGTGCCAGCAGCTTAGATGGTAGCGGGAGCAAGGCCGGGGAGCTGTTTTTT. Encoded protein: CASSLDGSGSKAGELFF.

The rearrangement joins TRBV6-2 or TRBV6-3 to TRBJ2-1, with 8 positions matching TRBD2. The CDR3 has 17 amino acids. J was trimmed by 6 bases and V by 0 bases; bases with no gene match: 10. CDR1 is MNHEY and CDR2 is SVGEGT in the germline V gene. The CDR3 sequence: CASSYSHPLAESNEQFF. CDR3 DNA: TGTGCCAGCAGTTACTCCCACCCACTAGCGGAGTCCAATGAGCAGTTCTTC.

The J gene is TRBJ1-1, the V gene TRBV28; perhaps TRBD1 as D (5 bases). The CDR3 is 14 amino acids. V was clipped by 5 bases and J by 4 bases, with 14 bases between them. Germline assignment: CDR1 MDHEN and CDR2 SYDVKM. The CDR3 bases are TGTGCCAGCAGTGCCGTCAGGGCCAGCACTGAAGCTTTCTTT. Residues: CASSAVRASTEAFF.

V is TRBV4-1 and J is TRBJ2-7; 10 nucleotides match TRBD1. Trimming removed 3 bases from V and 6 bases from J; junction bases left unmatched: 5. The germline CDR1 and CDR2 sequences are MGHRA and YSYEKL. The CDR3 loop spans 14 amino acids. The CDR3 region is CASSHPGTGAEQYF. The CDR3 DNA sequence: TGCGCCAGCAGCCACCCCGGGACAGGGGCCGAGCAGTACTTC.

The rearrangement joins TRBV19 to TRBJ2-2; 8 nucleotides align to TRBD2. Germline trimming cut 5 bases from V and 6 bases from J; bases unmatched to any gene: 17. This CDR3 region has 18 residues. CDR1 and CDR2 from the germline V gene are LNHDA and SQIVND (reference sequence). The CDR3, as DNA: TGTGCCAGTAGTCCTCTAGCTAGCGGGCTGAAATGGGCCGGGGAGCTGTTTTTT. Its translation is CASSPLASGLKWAGELFF.

This clonotype was seen only a few times. The V call is TRBV6-6, the J call TRBJ1-3; tentative D call: TRBD1 (6 bases). V lost 2 bases to trimming and J lost 0 bases, with 14 bases between them. The CDR3 covers 17 residues. Germline-derived CDR1 and CDR2 are MNHNY and SVGAGI (reference sequence). As DNA, the CDR3 is TGTGCCAGCAGTTACACCCAGGGGCTCCTCTCTGGAAACACCATATATTTT. Protein: CASSYTQGLLSGNTIYF.

The rearrangement uses TRBV10-3 and TRBJ2-1; D perhaps matches TRBD1 (5 bases). Germline-derived CDR1 and CDR2 are ENHRY and SYGVKD. Trimming shortened V by 6 bases and J by 0 bases, and 9 bases separated the two germline ends. The CDR3 has 14 residues. The CDR3 protein is CAIRDDSSYNEQFF. DNA of the CDR3: TGTGCCATCAGGGACGACAGCTCCTACAATGAGCAGTTCTTC.

In its sample, this clonotype was seen a few times. The chain recombines TRBV27 with TRBJ2-7, with D unclear. V was pared by 2 bases and J by 2 bases, with 13 bases between. The CDR3 has 15 amino acids. The germline gives CDR1 MNHEY, CDR2 SMNVEV (reference sequence). DNA of the CDR3: TGTGCCAGCAGTTTAGATGGTAGAAGCACCTACGAGCAGTACTTC. This encodes CASSLDGRSTYEQYF.

This clonotype was detected a few times. The J gene is TRBJ1-5, the V gene TRBV12-3 or TRBV12-4; the match to TRBD1 covers 10 bases. The CDR3 is 14 amino acids. J was trimmed by 5 bases and V by 7 bases; bases with no gene match: 5. In DNA form, the CDR3 reads TGTGCCAGCACCGGGGGGACAGGGGATCAGCCCCAGCATTTT. It translates to CASTGGTGDQPQHF.

V usage is TRBV6-6 and J usage is TRBJ1-5; 7 bases fit TRBD1. The CDR3 is 15 residues long. The ends lost 5 bases at V and 2 bases at J; junction bases unmatched: 6. Germline lookup yields CDR1 MNHNY and CDR2 SVGAGI (reference sequence). The CDR3 is CASSPYTGGNQPQHF. In DNA, the CDR3 is TGTGCCAGCAGTCCCTATACAGGGGGCAATCAGCCCCAGCATTTT.

This clonotype was found a few times. The genes are TRBV4-1 and TRBJ2-5; 8 bases agree with TRBD2. The trim removed 0 bases at V and 5 bases at J, leaving 5 bases unmatched. The CDR3 loop spans 15 amino acids. Germline V gene lookup returns CDR1 MGHRA and CDR2 YSYEKL. This CDR3 reads CASSQDTGGAETQYF. In DNA, the CDR3 is TGCGCCAGCAGCCAAGATACGGGAGGGGCTGAGACCCAGTACTTC.

In its sample, this clonotype was seen many times. The chain couples TRBV7-8 to TRBJ1-2, with D maybe TRBD1 (6 bases). Per germline, CDR1 SGHVS and CDR2 FQNEAQ. V was pared by 3 bases and J by 5 bases, with 10 bases between. CDR3 length: 13 amino acids. The CDR3 region has the DNA TGTGCCAGCAGCTTCGGAGGGGGATATGGCTACACCTTC. Translated, it gives CASSFGGGYGYTF.

V and J are TRBV10-2 and TRBJ2-2, with D maybe TRBD2 (5 bases). Trimming left V 2 bases short and J 8 bases short, with 9 bases between. CDR3 length: 13 residues. Germline assignment: CDR1 WSHSY and CDR2 SAAADI. The CDR3 is CASSERDFGELFF. The DNA for the CDR3 is TGCGCCAGCAGTGAGCGGGATTTTGGGGAGCTGTTTTTT.